The entry below gives a single T cell receptor beta chain sequence along with its context. As yet, its antigen is unknown. Repertoires were generated with immunoSEQ multiplex PCR, while TCRdb's copy carries only in-frame clones and drops some. The sample gives around 6,200 clones, around four fifths of which show up once; under 4.5% is in the top ten. The data were taken from a study of PD-1 blockade in classical Hodgkin lymphoma. The overall study: The patients were dosed with nivolumab 3 mg/kg, infused intravenously every 2 weeks.

Whole-study results and caveats: By cycle point C4D1, TCR diversity had risen significantly in CD4+ cells (but not CD8+ cells).

V was trimmed by 5 bases and J by 2 bases, leaving 10 bases between them. The CDR3 covers 14 residues. CDR1 is MDHEN, CDR2 SYDVKM, per germline. Relapse after autologous stem cell transplantation occurred in every patient, and brentuximab vedotin exposure varied. By magnetic negative selection, CD4+ T cells were purified from thawed PBMCs. Best response was recorded as complete response, partial response or progressive disease. The origin of this receptor is a human donor with classical Hodgkin lymphoma. The specimen was CD4+ T cells from blood, collected at baseline. V is TRBV28 and J is TRBJ1-5, with a weak D call TRBD1 (5 bases). The CDR3 loop is CASSTGAGNQPQHF. The DNA of the CDR3 is TGTGCCAGCAGTACAGGTGCGGGCAATCAGCCCCAGCATTTT.